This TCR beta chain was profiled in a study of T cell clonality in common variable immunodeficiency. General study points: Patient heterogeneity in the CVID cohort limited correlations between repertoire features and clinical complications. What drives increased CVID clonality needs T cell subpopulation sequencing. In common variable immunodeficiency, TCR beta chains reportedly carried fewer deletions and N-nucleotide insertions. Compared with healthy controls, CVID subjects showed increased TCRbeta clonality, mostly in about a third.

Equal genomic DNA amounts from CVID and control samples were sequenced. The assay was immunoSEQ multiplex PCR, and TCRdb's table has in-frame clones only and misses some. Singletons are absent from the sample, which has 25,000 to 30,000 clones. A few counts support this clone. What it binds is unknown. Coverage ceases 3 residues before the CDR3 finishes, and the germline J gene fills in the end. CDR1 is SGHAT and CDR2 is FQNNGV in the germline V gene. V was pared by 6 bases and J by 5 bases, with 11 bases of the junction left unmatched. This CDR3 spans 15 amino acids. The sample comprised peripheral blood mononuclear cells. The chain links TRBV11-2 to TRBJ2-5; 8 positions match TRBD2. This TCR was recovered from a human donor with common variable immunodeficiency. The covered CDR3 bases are TGTGCCAGCAGTCTTAGCGGGGCCGGGGGGGAGACC. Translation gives CASSLSGAGGET. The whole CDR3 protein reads CASSLSGAGGETQYF. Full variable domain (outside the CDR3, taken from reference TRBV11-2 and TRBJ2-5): EAGVAQSPRYKIIEKRQSVAFWCNPISGHATLYWYQQILGQGPKLLIQFQNNGVVDDSQLPKDRFSAERLKGVDSTLKIQPAKLEDSAVYLCASSLSGAGGETQYFGPGTRLLVL.